Listed here is a single T cell receptor (beta chain). The CDR3 extends over 16 amino acids. After removal of 2 bases from V and 8 bases from J, the junction contained 14 bases not matched to a gene. The data stem from a study of Tregs in tolerant kidney transplant recipients. Libraries were prepared by immunoSEQ multiplex PCR; TCRdb keeps only in-frame clonotypes and omits some of them. Altogether 65,000 or so clones are present, around 87% being singletons, with the ten largest covering 3.8%. The nonmyeloablative bone marrow transplants came from related graft donors, with transient mixed chimerism. Thawed PBMCs were FACS-sorted into unstimulated CD4+CD25+CD127- regulatory T cells, CD4+CD25- non-regulatory cells, CD4 and CD8 cells.

This clonotype was sampled from a human patient who received a combined kidney and bone marrow transplant. Some T cells may have come from the graft donor. Sequencing was performed on CD4+ T cells from blood (PBMCs), taken 6 months after the transplant. The V call is TRBV23-1, the J call TRBJ1-2; 7 nucleotides agree with TRBD1. Being an ORF, TRBV23-1 has a function that is uncertain. The CDR3 here is CASSQTRQGFPIGYTF. CDR3 bases: TGCGCCAGCAGTCAAACGAGACAGGGTTTCCCTATCGGCTACACCTTC.